Below, one T cell receptor (beta chain) is given with its context. Antigen specificity is unknown. This specimen comes from a study of cytomegalovirus exposure and HLA in healthy donors. Study-wide points: Researchers left out some V segments, among them TRBV6-2 and TRBV6-3, as indistinguishable. Sequence variants that were highly shared formed a cluster that was likely a sequencing artifact. Earlier analysis yielded a pattern in which most TCR beta V segments were productive about 87% or about 30% of the time.

CDR3 size: 15 residues. Trimming cost V 0 bases and J 2 bases; bases outside gene matches: 3. Germline assignment: CDR1 MNHEY and CDR2 SVGAGI. Both 60 Vbeta primers and 13 Jbeta primers went into the PCR. Using immunoSEQ multiplex PCR, the repertoire was profiled, and TCRdb retains in-frame clones only, with some absent. The table shows 120,000 to 150,000 clones, with roughly 80% occurring only once. The receptor was derived from a man between 18 and 35 years old in good health and CMV-seronegative. Input material: PBMCs. The V and J genes are TRBV6-5 and TRBJ1-2; 7 nucleotides agree with TRBD1. CDR3 sequence (DNA): TGTGCCAGCAGTTACTCGACAGGGATGAACTATGGCTACACCTTC. Its protein product is CASSYSTGMNYGYTF.